This T cell receptor beta chain was found in a study of shared clonotypes between healthy human individuals. V gave up 0 bases and J gave up 1 base, with 7 bases separating them. In germline, CDR1 is SGHRS, CDR2 YFSETQ. The CDR3 consists of 14 residues. Concerning this clone: The antigen is not known.

Study-wide findings and caveats: Clonotype sharing among donors was expected to depend on sequencing depth.

Genomic DNA from each subset was divided evenly over several immunoSEQ plates. Researchers sequenced unsorted PBMC DNA using ten immunoSEQ deep assay plates. Repertoires were generated with immunoSEQ multiplex PCR, while TCRdb's copy carries only in-frame clones and drops some. Altogether 550,000 to 600,000 clones are present, roughly four fifths being singletons, with the ten largest covering around 12%. The chain employs TRBV5-1 and TRBJ1-1; D unclear. The source of this sequence is a woman in her thirties or forties in good health. Some clones in this sample may be carry-over from other donors' samples. Input material: PBMCs. The DNA for the CDR3 is TGCGCCAGCAGCTTGGAGGCGGAGAACACTGAAGCTTTCTTT. This encodes CASSLEAENTEAFF.